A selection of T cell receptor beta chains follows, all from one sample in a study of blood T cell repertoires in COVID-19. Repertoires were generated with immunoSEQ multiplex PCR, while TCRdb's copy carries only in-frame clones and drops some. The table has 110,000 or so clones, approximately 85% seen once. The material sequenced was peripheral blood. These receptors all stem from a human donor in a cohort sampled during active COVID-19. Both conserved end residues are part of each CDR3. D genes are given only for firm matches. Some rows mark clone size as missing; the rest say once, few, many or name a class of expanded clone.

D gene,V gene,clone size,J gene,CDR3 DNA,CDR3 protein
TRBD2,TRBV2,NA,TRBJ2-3,TGTGCCAGCAAGGGAGCGGGGGGGAGCACAGATACGCAGTATTTT,CASKGAGGSTDTQYF
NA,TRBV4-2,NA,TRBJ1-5,TGTGCCAGCAGCCAAGATGTAACCTACAATCAGCCCCAGCATTTT,CASSQDVTYNQPQHF
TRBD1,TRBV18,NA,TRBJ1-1,TGTGCCAGCTCACCCGGACAGGTTAACCCAACGCCTGAAGCTTTCTTT,CASSPGQVNPTPEAFF
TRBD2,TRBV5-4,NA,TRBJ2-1,TGTGCCAGCAGCCGGACTAGCGGGGGGTACAATGAGCAGTTCTTC,CASSRTSGGYNEQFF
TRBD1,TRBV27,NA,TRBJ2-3,TGTGCCAGCAGTAGACAGGGGGTGGATACGCAGTATTTT,CASSRQGVDTQYF
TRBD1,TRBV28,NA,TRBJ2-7,TGTGCCAGCAGTTTATCCAGGGGGCAGAACTACGAGCAGTACTTC,CASSLSRGQNYEQYF
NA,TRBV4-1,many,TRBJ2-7,TGCGCCAGCAGCCACCAGTCTCCTTCCTACGAGCAGTACTTC,CASSHQSPSYEQYF
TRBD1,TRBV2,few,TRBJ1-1,TGTGCCAGCAGAGGACAGGTTGGAGGGAACACTGAAGCTTTCTTT,CASRGQVGGNTEAFF
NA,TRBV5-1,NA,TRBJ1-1,TGCGCCAGCAGCTTGGTAATGAACACTGAAGCTTTCTTT,CASSLVMNTEAFF
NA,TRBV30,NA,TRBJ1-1,TGTGCCTGGAGTGCAGCGAGCGACAGTCGCACTGAAGCTTTCTTT,CAWSAASDSRTEAFF
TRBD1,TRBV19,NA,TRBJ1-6,TGTGCCAGTAGTCCTTGGGGACAGGGGAATTCACCCCTCCACTTT,CASSPWGQGNSPLHF
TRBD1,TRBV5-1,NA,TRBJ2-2,TGCGCCAGCAGCTCGGACAGGGGTGAAACCGGGGAGCTGTTTTTT,CASSSDRGETGELFF
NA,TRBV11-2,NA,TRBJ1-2,TGTGCCAGCAGCCCCGACTGGACAAACTATGGCTACACCTTC,CASSPDWTNYGYTF
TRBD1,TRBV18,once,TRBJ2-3,TGTGCCAGCTCACCTTGGCAGGGGGTTAGCACAGATACGCAGTATTTT,CASSPWQGVSTDTQYF
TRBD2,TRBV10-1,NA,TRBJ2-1,TGCGCCACGAGCGGGAAATACAATGAGCAGTTCTTC,CATSGKYNEQFF
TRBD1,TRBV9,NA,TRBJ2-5,TGTGCCAGCAGCGTAGCGACAGGGGTTTCCCAAGAGACCCAGTACTTC,CASSVATGVSQETQYF
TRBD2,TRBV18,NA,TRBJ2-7,TGTGCCAGCTCACCTCAAGTGGCGGGGGGAGGAGGAGAGCAGTACTTC,CASSPQVAGGGGEQYF
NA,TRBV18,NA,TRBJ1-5,TGTGCCAGCTCACCACTAGGGACTACGGATCAGCCCCAGCATTTT,CASSPLGTTDQPQHF
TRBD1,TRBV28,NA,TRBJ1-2,TGTGCCAGCAGTCCGACAGGGGATTATGGCTACACCTTC,CASSPTGDYGYTF
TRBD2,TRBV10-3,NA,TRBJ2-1,TGTGCCATCAGTGACCCCGGGACTAGCCGGGAGCAGTTCTTC,CAISDPGTSREQFF
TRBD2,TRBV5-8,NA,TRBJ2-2,TGTGCCAGCAGCTCAGGGACTATCTCCACCGGGGAGCTGTTTTTT,CASSSGTISTGELFF
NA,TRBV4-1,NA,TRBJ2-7,TGCGCCAGCAGCCAAGGTCAAGGGGGAGCCTACGAGCAGTACTTC,CASSQGQGGAYEQYF
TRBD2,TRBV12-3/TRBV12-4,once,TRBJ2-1,TGTGCCAGCAGCTTAGCGGGAGTAACTGAGCAGTTCTTC,CASSLAGVTEQFF
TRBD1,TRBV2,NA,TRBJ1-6,TGTGCCAGCAGGGACAGGGTCAATTCACCCCTCCACTTT,CASRDRVNSPLHF
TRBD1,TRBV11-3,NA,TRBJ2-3,TGTGCCAGCAGCTTAGCACAGGGGGCGGAAGGCACAGATACGCAGTATTTT,CASSLAQGAEGTDTQYF
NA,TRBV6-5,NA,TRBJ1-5,TGTGCCAGCAGTAGAGGGGCGGGAAGCAATCAGCCCCAGCATTTT,CASSRGAGSNQPQHF
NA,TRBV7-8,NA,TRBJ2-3,TGTGCCAGCAGCATTGACAGGACTGCTAGCACAGATACGCAGTATTTT,CASSIDRTASTDTQYF
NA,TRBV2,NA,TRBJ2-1,TGTGCCAGCAGTGAAATTAACAGCCCCGCCAATGAGCAGTTCTTC,CASSEINSPANEQFF
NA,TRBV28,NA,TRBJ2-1,TGTGCCAGCAGTTTATCATATGAGCAGTTCTTC,CASSLSYEQFF
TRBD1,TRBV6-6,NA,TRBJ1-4,TGTGCCAGCAGTTACGGAATCTCCGGGACAGGGGAAAAACTGTTTTTT,CASSYGISGTGEKLFF
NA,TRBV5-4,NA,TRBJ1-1,TGTGCCAGCAGCCACCGGGATGGGGCTGAAGCTTTCTTT,CASSHRDGAEAFF
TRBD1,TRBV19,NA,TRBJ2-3,TGTGCCAGTAGTTTCCGGGACAGGGCCGAGACAGATACGCAGTATTTT,CASSFRDRAETDTQYF
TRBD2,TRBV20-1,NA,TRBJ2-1,TGCAGTGCTAGTCCCGGGACTAGCCTTTTCCACTCCTACAATGAGCAGTTCTTC,CSASPGTSLFHSYNEQFF
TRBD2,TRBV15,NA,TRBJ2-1,TGTGCCACCAGACCTCACCTAGCGGGAAGTGAGCAGTTCTTC,CATRPHLAGSEQFF
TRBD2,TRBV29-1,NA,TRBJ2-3,TGCAGCGTTGTTCTAGCGGGGGGGAGAGATACGCAGTATTTT,CSVVLAGGRDTQYF
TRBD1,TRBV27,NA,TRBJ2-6,TGTGCCAGCAGCCAAGGTAGGGGGCGCGGTTTTGGGGCCAACGTCCTGACTTTC,CASSQGRGRGFGANVLTF
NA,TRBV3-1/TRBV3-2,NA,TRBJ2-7,TGTGCCAGCAGCCCGATGAAGGGGCTCGAGCAGTACTTC,CASSPMKGLEQYF
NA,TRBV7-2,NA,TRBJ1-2,TGTGCCAGCAGCCCCCAGCGAGTCGGCTATGGCTACACCTTC,CASSPQRVGYGYTF
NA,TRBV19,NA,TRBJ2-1,TGTGCCAGCAGGGGATACAATGAGCAGTTCTTC,CASRGYNEQFF
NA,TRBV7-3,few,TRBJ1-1,TGTGCCAGCAGCTTGGGCATGGGGAACACTGAAGCTTTCTTT,CASSLGMGNTEAFF
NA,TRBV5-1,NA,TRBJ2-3,TGCGCCAGCAGCTTGGCGTCGGCGGGGAGCACAGATACGCAGTATTTT,CASSLASAGSTDTQYF
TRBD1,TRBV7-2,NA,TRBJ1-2,TGTGCCAGCAGAAGCTGGACAGGGGACTCTGGCTACACCTTC,CASRSWTGDSGYTF
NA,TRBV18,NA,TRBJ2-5,TGTGCCAGCTCACCCCTCCAAGAGACCCAGTACTTC,CASSPLQETQYF
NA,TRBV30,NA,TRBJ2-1,TGTGCCTGGAGCATCACTAGAAACAATGAGCAGTTCTTC,CAWSITRNNEQFF
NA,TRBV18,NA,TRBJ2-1,TGTGCCAGCTCACCAGCAGGGAAGGGTAGGAATGAGCAGTTCTTC,CASSPAGKGRNEQFF
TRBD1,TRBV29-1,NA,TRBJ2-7,TGCAGCGTTGAAGGGGTGACAGGGCACGAGCAGTACTTC,CSVEGVTGHEQYF
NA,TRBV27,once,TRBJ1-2,TGTGCCAGCAGTTTATTCGGGGGGGGCAACTATGGCTACACCTTC,CASSLFGGGNYGYTF
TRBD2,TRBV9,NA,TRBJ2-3,TGTGCCAGCAGCCCCCGACTAGCGGGGGGGCCTGCAGATACGCAGTATTTT,CASSPRLAGGPADTQYF
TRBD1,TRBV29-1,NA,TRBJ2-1,TGCAGCGCAAGAGACAGGGGGCCCTACAATGAGCAGTTCTTC,CSARDRGPYNEQFF
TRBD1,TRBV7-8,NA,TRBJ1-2,TGTGCCAGCAGCTTAGGTACCCGACAGGGGCTATTCTATGGCTACACCTTC,CASSLGTRQGLFYGYTF
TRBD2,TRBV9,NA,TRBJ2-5,TGTGCCAGCAGCCCAAGACTAGCGGGGGTCCAAGAGACCCAGTACTTC,CASSPRLAGVQETQYF
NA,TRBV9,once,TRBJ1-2,TGTGCCAGCAGCGTAGAACAGAATGGCTACACCTTC,CASSVEQNGYTF
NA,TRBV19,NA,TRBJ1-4,TGTGCCAGTAGCCCTTCCGCAACTAATGAAAAACTGTTTTTT,CASSPSATNEKLFF
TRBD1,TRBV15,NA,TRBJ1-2,TGTGCCACCTCGACAGGGGGGTCTGGTGGCTACACCTTC,CATSTGGSGGYTF
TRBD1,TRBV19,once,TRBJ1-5,TGTGCCAGTAGTATATGGGGACAGGGGTTGGGTCAGCCCCAGCATTTT,CASSIWGQGLGQPQHF
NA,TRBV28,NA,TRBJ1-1,TGTGCCAGCAGTTTATACTCGCGGGAAGCTTTCTTT,CASSLYSREAFF
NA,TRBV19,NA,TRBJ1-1,TGTGCCAGTAGAGGTTCCGGGCAGGACTTCATTACTGAAGCTTTCTTT,CASRGSGQDFITEAFF
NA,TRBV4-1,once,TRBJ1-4,TGCGCCAGCAGCCAAGCCCTGGGGGCAGTGGATGAAAAACTGTTTTTT,CASSQALGAVDEKLFF
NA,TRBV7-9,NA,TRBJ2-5,TGTGCCAGCAGCTCCACAAGGGCTGGAGGGACCCAGTACTTC,CASSSTRAGGTQYF
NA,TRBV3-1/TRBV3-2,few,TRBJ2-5,TGTGCCAGCAGCCAAGATCACAGGGTCCAAGAGACCCAGTACTTC,CASSQDHRVQETQYF